This TCR beta chain was identified in a study of blood T cell repertoires in COVID-19. Overall study: From the United States, Italy and Spain came samples of acute and convalescent COVID-19. PBMCs, B-cell-depleted T cells, or T cells were the source of the cDNA or gDNA that made up the material.

As originally analysed: Amplification of reference gene primers provided the estimated nucleated cell counts. Data came from immunoSEQ multiplex PCR; TCRdb stores just in-frame clones and leaves some out. V, J and clone size are taken as reported in that table, and D and trimming were inferred from the DNA itself. The table records some 150,000 clones, more than 80% of them present only once. The source of this sequence is a man aged 55 to 70 with acute or convalescent COVID-19. The material sequenced was peripheral blood.

For the CDR3, the DNA is TGTGCCAGTACTCTAGGGACTCCTGGTTTTGGGCAGCCCCAGCATTTT. Translating it yields CASTLGTPGFGQPQHF. V and J are TRBV19 and TRBJ1-5; D is possibly TRBD1 (5 bases). The V end was cut by 7 bases, the J end by 7 bases, with 23 bases between. The CDR3 sequence is 16 residues long. Germline CDR1 LNHDA, CDR2 SQIVND (reference sequence). The full variable domain, its missing parts supplied by reference TRBV19 and TRBJ1-5, is DGGITQSPKYLFRKEGQNVTLSCEQNLNHDAMYWYRQDPGQGLRLIYYSQIVNDFQKGDIAEGYSVSREKKESFPLTVTSAQKNPTAFYLCASTLGTPGFGQPQHFGDGTRLSIL.